This passage covers 32 T cell receptor beta chains from one sample sequenced in a study of T-cell reconstitution after alpha-beta-depleted transplantation in children. Preparation of the TCRbeta library involved a method that used unique molecular identifiers. TCRdb processed the PCR reads anew with MiXCR; each CDR3 protein has one entry. The table shows more than 400,000 distinct CDR3 sequences, with 10% to 12% occurring only once. Sequenced material: PBMCs, mostly from graft donor cells, taken 180 days after TCRalphabeta/CD19-depleted stem cell transplant. These TCRs come from a female patient aged 2 to 10 who had a stem cell transplant for aplastic anemia, so the T cells may come from the graft donor.

On this clonotype itself: A much larger clone differs from this one at a single base, so this may be a read error. The rearrangement links TRBV6-2 or TRBV6-3 to TRBJ2-7, with unresolved D. The CDR3 loop spans 13 amino acids. Germline V gives CDR1 MNHEY, CDR2 SVGEGT. In nucleotides, the CDR3 is TGTGTCAGCAGGAACCCTCCGTCCCGGGAGCAGTACGTC. Translation: CVSRNPPSREQYV.

This clonotype was found a few times. The chain carries TRBV29-1 and TRBJ2-1, with D tentatively TRBD2 (6 bases). Germline V gene sequence: CDR1 SQVTM, CDR2 ANQGSEA. This CDR3 has 14 amino acids. Trimming pared 6 bases from V and 3 bases from J, leaving 15 bases between. As DNA, the CDR3 is TGCAGCGTACCCTCGGGAGTAGGCTACAATGAGCAGTTCTTC. Translated: CSVPSGVGYNEQFF.

The V gene is TRBV7-2, the J gene TRBJ1-2; 7 nucleotides line up with TRBD1. V trimming: 7 bases; J trimming: 4 bases; junction bases outside the gene matches: 9. From germline, CDR1 is SGHTA and CDR2 FQGNSA. The CDR3 extends over 14 amino acids. CDR3 loop: CASNTGQRGYGYTF. CDR3 DNA: TGTGCCAGCAACACGGGACAGCGTGGCTATGGCTACACCTTC.

J is TRBJ1-1 and V is TRBV6-6; D is uncertain. The CDR3 is 12 amino acids. Per germline, CDR1 MNHNY and CDR2 SVGAGI (reference sequence). Trimming took off 5 bases at V and 10 bases at J, with 14 bases between the two ends. The CDR3, as DNA: TGTGCCAGCAGTCGGATCCGCGATACAGCTTTCTTT. Its protein product is CASSRIRDTAFF.

This chain uses TRBV12-3 or TRBV12-4 with TRBJ2-1; D not certain. The CDR3 is made up of 16 amino acids. V was pared by 3 bases and J by 4 bases, with 16 bases between. CDR3 loop: CASSFSQVPFYNEQFF. The DNA of the CDR3 is TGTGCCAGCAGTTTCTCTCAGGTGCCCTTTTACAATGAGCAGTTCTTC.

The chain recombines TRBV23-1 with TRBJ2-3; the match to TRBD2 covers 14 bases. TRBV23-1 is sorted into the ORF group, with uncertain function. CDR3 length: 18 residues. V shed 5 bases, J shed 6 bases, and the junction held 13 bases outside the gene matches. The CDR3 DNA is TGCGCCAGCAGTTCATCGGCCAGACTAGCGGGAGGGACGGATACGCAGTATTTT. As protein: CASSSSARLAGGTDTQYF.

In its sample, this clonotype was seen many times. The chain couples TRBV29-1 to TRBJ2-1; TRBD2 might be the D (6 bases). Germline CDR1 reads SQVTM; CDR2 reads ANQGSEA. Trimming removed 4 bases from V and 8 bases from J, with 27 bases in between. CDR3 size: 17 residues. The CDR3, as DNA: TGCAGCGTTGCTGAAGGGATGTCCGCGGGAAAGGTCCATGAGCAGTTCTTC. Protein sequence: CSVAEGMSAGKVHEQFF.

The rearrangement uses TRBV6-6 and TRBJ1-5; D not certain. The V end lost 7 bases, the J end lost 9 bases, and 16 bases lay between the germline ends. The V gene's germline CDR1 is MNHNY and CDR2 SVGAGI (reference sequence). The CDR3 length is 13 residues. The chain's CDR3 is CASTLDDDRPQHF. CDR3 nucleotide sequence: TGTGCCAGCACCCTGGACGATGACCGGCCCCAGCATTTT.

The chain joins TRBV29-1 to TRBJ1-2, with 12 bases identical to TRBD1. The V gene end was trimmed by 0 bases and the J gene end by 6 bases; junction bases not matched to a gene: 17. Germline V gives CDR1 SQVTM, CDR2 ANQGSEA. The CDR3 has 19 amino acids. The CDR3 sequence: CSVEDNAGTGGAKENGYTF. CDR3 coding DNA: TGCAGCGTTGAAGATAATGCAGGGACAGGGGGCGCGAAGGAAAATGGCTACACCTTC.

The V gene is TRBV7-2, the J gene TRBJ2-7; possible D gene TRBD2, 6 bases. CDR3 length equals 14 residues. CDR1 is SGHTA and CDR2 is FQGNSA in the germline V gene. V lost 1 base to trimming and J lost 3 bases, with 10 bases between them. Here the CDR3 reads CASSLGDSYYEQYV. For the CDR3, the DNA is TGTGCCAGCAGCTTAGGGGACTCGTACTACGAGCAGTACGTC.

The CDR3 DNA reads as TGTGCCACCAGCAGAGGTATCAGTGGGTCCTACGAGCAGTACGTC. It translates to CATSRGISGSYEQYV. This chain joins TRBV15 and TRBJ2-7, with D unclear. The V gene's germline CDR1 is LNHNV and CDR2 YYDKDF (reference sequence). This CDR3 spans 15 amino acids. V was pared by 1 base and J by 1 base, with 11 bases between.

This clonotype was counted only a few times. This chain uses TRBV20-1 with TRBJ1-1; D unclear. In germline, CDR1 is DFQATT, CDR2 SNEGSKA (reference sequence). V gave up 3 bases and J gave up 3 bases, with 8 bases separating them. CDR3 length: 12 amino acids. The CDR3 region is CSARPWDTEAFF. Here the CDR3 DNA reads TGCAGTGCTAGGCCTTGGGACACTGAAGCTTTCTTT.

This clonotype was seen a few times. The V call is TRBV15, the J call TRBJ2-7; the D is unclear. The germline gives CDR1 LNHNV, CDR2 YYDKDF (reference sequence). V lost 1 base and J 3 bases, leaving 4 bases between the germline ends. The CDR3 length is 12 residues. CDR3 residues: CATSRAGYEQYF. CDR3 sequence (DNA): TGTGCCACCAGCAGAGCAGGCTACGAGCAGTACTTC.

The chain has TRBV6-6 and TRBJ1-1; D is unclear. The V gene's germline CDR1 is MNHNY and CDR2 SVGAGI (reference sequence). The CDR3 consists of 12 residues. V was pared by 6 bases and J by 8 bases, with 13 bases between. The CDR3 coding sequence is TGTGCCAGCAGGAGCTTGGGTACGGAAGCTTTCTTT. It translates to CASRSLGTEAFF.

This chain connects TRBV30 to TRBJ2-2; TRBD2 might be the D (6 bases). The CDR3 runs 14 residues. Germline CDR1 and CDR2: GTSNPN and SVGIG (reference sequence). Trimming cost V 0 bases and J 4 bases, with 9 bases left between them. CDR3 residues: CAWSVGTPTGELFF. The CDR3 DNA reads as TGTGCCTGGAGTGTCGGGACTCCCACCGGGGAGCTGTTTTTT.

This clonotype was detected only a few times. The rearrangement joins TRBV11-1 to TRBJ2-7, with D perhaps given as TRBD1 or TRBD2 (5 bases each). The CDR3 loop spans 19 amino acids. V lost 4 bases, J lost 0 bases, and 25 bases lay in between. The germline V gene has CDR1 SGHAT and CDR2 FQDESV (reference sequence). DNA of the CDR3: TGTGCCAGCAGCTCCACAATACGGGGAGTACAGGAGATCTCCTACGAGCAGTACTTC. Its translation is CASSSTIRGVQEISYEQYF.

The table lists this clonotype with a few counts. The CDR3 is CASNGRATAKNIQYF. As DNA, the CDR3 is TGTGCCAGCAACGGGAGGGCGACAGCCAAAAACATTCAGTACTTC. The chain recombines TRBV28 with TRBJ2-4; 8 positions match TRBD2. The J segment lost 0 bases and the V segment lost 7 bases, leaving 5 bases of the junction unmatched. This CDR3 region has 15 residues. Germline V gene sequence: CDR1 MDHEN, CDR2 SYDVKM.

This clonotype was counted between two and nine times. The chain carries TRBV24-1 and TRBJ2-5; possibly TRBD1 or TRBD2 for D (5 bases each). The CDR3 has 15 amino acids. Germline CDR1 reads KGHDR; CDR2 reads SFDVKD. V lost 0 bases and J lost 5, with 12 bases in between. The CDR3 reads CATSDLIGAGETQYF. CDR3 DNA: TGTGCCACCAGTGATTTGATCGGGGCCGGGGAGACCCAGTACTTC.

V usage is TRBV4-3 and J usage is TRBJ1-2, with TRBD1 matching over 7 bases. The V gene's germline CDR1 is LGHNA and CDR2 YSLEER. The ends lost 3 bases at V and 8 bases at J; junction bases unmatched: 18. This CDR3 region has 17 residues. CDR3 in DNA: TGCGCCAGCAGCCAGGGTCTTCGTAACAGGGGACGGCTAGGCTACACCTTC. It encodes CASSQGLRNRGRLGYTF.

The CDR3 DNA is TGTGCCAGCAGCCGAAAGACAGGTAACACTGAAGCTTTCTTT. It translates to CASSRKTGNTEAFF. The chain carries TRBV7-2 and TRBJ1-1; the D gene is possibly TRBD1 (6 bases). From germline, CDR1 is SGHTA and CDR2 FQGNSA. The CDR3 totals 14 residues. Trimming shortened V by 5 bases and J by 2 bases, and 12 bases separated the two germline ends. Based on the CDR3 plus reference TRBV7-2 and TRBJ1-1, the full variable domain is GAGVSQSPSNKVTEKGKDVELRCDPISGHTALYWYRQSLGQGLEFLIYFQGNSAPDKSGLPSDRFSAERTGGSVSTLTIQRTQQEDSAVYLCASSRKTGNTEAFFGQGTRLTVV.

The chain combines TRBV9 with TRBJ2-1, with TRBD2 matching 8 bases. The V and J ends lost 3 bases and 6 bases, in that order; junction bases with no gene match: 11. Germline-derived CDR1 and CDR2 are SGDLS and YYNGEE. The CDR3 runs 16 residues. In DNA, the CDR3 is TGTGCCAGCAGCGCCCAAGCGGGAGTAGTGTTCAATGAGCAGTTCTTC. Encoded protein: CASSAQAGVVFNEQFF. Drawing the rest from reference TRBV9 and TRBJ2-1, the complete variable domain is DSGVTQTPKHLITATGQRVTLRCSPRSGDLSVYWYQQSLDQGLQFLIQYYNGEERAKGNILERFSAQQFPDLHSELNLSSLELGDSALYFCASSAQAGVVFNEQFFGPGTRLTVL.

This clonotype was recorded a few times. The V gene is TRBV4-3, the J gene TRBJ2-1; D not resolved. Germline CDR1 is LGHNA and CDR2 is YSLEER. The CDR3 sequence is 13 residues long. The ends were cut back, 0 bases at V and 7 bases at J, with 7 bases in the middle. Here the CDR3 reads CASSQETGNEQFF. As DNA, the CDR3 is TGCGCCAGCAGCCAAGAAACCGGGAATGAGCAGTTCTTC.

This clonotype was observed a handful of times. The chain employs TRBV25-1 and TRBJ1-2; TRBD1 might be the D (5 bases). The germline V gene encodes CDR1 MGHDK and CDR2 SYGVNS. The CDR3 consists of 14 residues. Trimming removed 5 bases from V and 1 base from J, with 11 bases in between. CDR3 region: CASSQGDFNYGYTF. The CDR3 DNA reads as TGTGCCAGCAGTCAGGGAGACTTTAACTATGGCTACACCTTC.

This clonotype has a count of ten or more. This chain's CDR3 is CASSLDQGRTEAFF. The CDR3 coding sequence is TGTGCCAGCAGCTTAGATCAGGGGCGCACTGAAGCTTTCTTT. This rearrangement joins TRBV7-9 to TRBJ1-1; a possible D gene is TRBD1 (6 bases). CDR1 and CDR2 (germline): SEHNR, FQNEAQ (reference sequence). Trimming left V 1 base short and J 4 bases short, with 10 bases between. The CDR3 length is 14 residues.

The chain recombines TRBV29-1 with TRBJ2-7; 8 nucleotides align to TRBD1. J lost 0 bases, V lost 4 bases, and 2 bases had no gene match. This CDR3 spans 13 amino acids. Germline loops: CDR1 SQVTM, CDR2 ANQGSEA. The CDR3 is CSVGTGRSYEQYF. CDR3 DNA sequence: TGCAGCGTTGGGACAGGGCGCTCCTACGAGCAGTACTTC.

This rearrangement joins TRBV29-1 to TRBJ1-1, with 8 nucleotides matching TRBD1. V gave up 6 bases and J gave up 3 bases; unmatched junction bases: 6. CDR1 SQVTM and CDR2 ANQGSEA come from the germline V gene. CDR3 length: 13 residues. The CDR3 nucleotides read TGCAGCGTCTACAGGGGGTACGACACTGAAGCTTTCTTT. Protein product: CSVYRGYDTEAFF.

The V gene is TRBV11-2, the J gene TRBJ2-5, with TRBD1 identical over 8 bases. This CDR3 is built from 19 residues. Trimming cost V 5 bases and J 0 bases; bases outside gene matches: 17. Per the germline V gene, CDR1 is SGHAT and CDR2 is FQNNGV. The CDR3 spells CASSPPSTGAFYYQETQYF. CDR3 sequence (DNA): TGTGCCAGCAGCCCCCCGTCGACAGGGGCCTTCTACTACCAAGAGACCCAGTACTTC. Full variable domain (rest looked up from reference TRBV11-2 and TRBJ2-5): EAGVAQSPRYKIIEKRQSVAFWCNPISGHATLYWYQQILGQGPKLLIQFQNNGVVDDSQLPKDRFSAERLKGVDSTLKIQPAKLEDSAVYLCASSPPSTGAFYYQETQYFGPGTRLLVL.

Only a few counts were recorded for this clonotype. This chain joins TRBV18 and TRBJ2-7; 8 bases align to TRBD1. V lost 3 bases and J lost 3; bases outside the gene matches: 1. The CDR3 sequence is 13 residues long. Per the germline V gene, CDR1 is KGHSH and CDR2 is LQKENI. The CDR3 is CASSPDRVYEQYV. The DNA of the CDR3 is TGTGCCAGCTCACCGGACAGGGTCTACGAGCAGTACGTC.

In its sample, this clonotype is medium-sized (0.01 to 0.1%). This chain uses TRBV7-9 with TRBJ2-5; no reliable D call. Germline lookup yields CDR1 SEHNR and CDR2 FQNEAQ (reference sequence). This CDR3 comprises 13 residues. V lost 5 bases and J lost 0, with 7 bases in between. CDR3 DNA: TGTGCCAGCAGCAGGTGGAACCAAGAGACCCAGTACTTC. This encodes CASSRWNQETQYF.

This clonotype was counted a few times. The CDR3 sequence: CASSSRTGPLNYGYTF. The CDR3 bases are TGCGCCAGCAGCTCACGGACAGGCCCCCTTAACTATGGCTACACCTTC. This chain joins TRBV5-1 and TRBJ1-2; 7 nucleotides agree with TRBD1. V gave up 3 bases and J gave up 1 base; unmatched junction bases: 9. The V gene's germline CDR1 is SGHRS and CDR2 YFSETQ. The CDR3 runs 16 residues.

The CDR3 sequence is CASSEYTDTQYF. CDR3 coding DNA: TGTGCCAGCAGTGAATACACTGATACGCAGTATTTT. The chain is built from TRBV25-1 and TRBJ2-3; D not certain. The CDR3 consists of 12 residues. Trimming pared 0 bases from V and 6 bases from J, leaving 4 bases between. Per germline, CDR1 MGHDK and CDR2 SYGVNS.

The chain employs TRBV5-6 and TRBJ2-2; maybe TRBD2 (6 bases). The CDR3 contains 13 residues. CDR1 SGHDT and CDR2 YYEEEE come from the germline V gene. The V end lost 4 bases, the J end lost 6 bases, and 10 bases lay between the germline ends. CDR3 coding DNA: TGTGCCAGCAGCCCGGAGGGCCCCGGGGAGCTGTTTTTT. It specifies CASSPEGPGELFF. Together with reference TRBV5-6 and TRBJ2-2, the CDR3 gives the full variable domain: DAGVTQSPTHLIKTRGQQVTLRCSPKSGHDTVSWYQQALGQGPQFIFQYYEEEERQRGNFPDRFSGHQFPNYSSELNVNALLLGDSALYLCASSPEGPGELFFGEGSRLTVL.